In this sample, the clone carrying this T cell receptor (beta chain) turned up many times. Its antigen is undetermined. Germline CDR1 MGHDK, CDR2 SYGVNS. V lost 1 base and J lost 0, with 20 bases in between. CDR3 size: 19 residues. The sample originates from a study of T-cell memory formation after mild COVID-19. Overall study findings and caveats: A balance of CD4 and CD8 characterized clones contracting day 15 to 85, whereas later expanders leaned CD4+. Within pre-infection memory, some responding clones were found, suggesting cross-reactive memory joined. CD4+ contracting clones lay mainly in CM and EM, CD8+ ones in EMRA.

Libraries for TCRalpha and TCRbeta carried sample barcodes and unique molecular identifiers via 5'RACE. TCRdb re-called the 5' RACE reads through MiXCR, storing one row per CDR3 protein. The sample lists 250,000 or so distinct CDR3 sequences, more than 15% seen once, with approximately 22% in the top ten. The J gene is TRBJ2-3, the V gene TRBV25-1; either TRBD1 or TRBD2 may fit D (5 bases each). The specimen was PBMCs or a T cell subset sorted from them (not recorded which). The source is a man between 18 and 35 years old who had mild COVID-19 (a few samples of this study predate the infection). Cell type and time point are not known. Written as DNA, the CDR3 is TGTGCCAGCAGTGAATGGGGGAAGGCAGCTGATTCTAGCACAGATACGCAGTATTTT. Translation gives CASSEWGKAADSSTDTQYF. Full variable domain (remainder filled in from reference TRBV25-1 and TRBJ2-3): EADIYQTPRYLVIGTGKKITLECSQTMGHDKMYWYQQDPGMELHLIHYSYGVNSTEKGDLSSESTVSRIRTEHFPLTLESARPSHTSQYLCASSEWGKAADSSTDTQYFGPGTRLTVL.